The 10 T cell receptor beta chains below were found in one sample sequenced in a study of T cells after yellow fever vaccination. Each CDR3 protein is one row after TCRdb ran MiXCR on the 5' RACE reads. The sample has roughly 340,000 distinct CDR3 sequences, approximately 4.2% seen once; the top ten hold 20% to 25%. This specimen consisted of PBMCs, obtained 5 days after the yellow fever booster vaccination. These receptors were taken from a man aged 18 to 29 who received the YFV17D yellow fever vaccine.

Many counts were recorded for this clonotype. This sequence joins TRBV7-2 and TRBJ2-2; weak D call: TRBD2 (6 bases). Germline loops: CDR1 SGHTA, CDR2 FQGNSA. Between the trimmed V and J ends, which lost 6 bases and 6 bases, there was a span of 8 bases. CDR3 size: 12 residues. CDR3 region: CASRTRAGELFF. CDR3 nucleotides: TGTGCCAGCAGGACTAGGGCCGGGGAGCTGTTTTTT.

This clonotype was detected many times. The gene calls are TRBV6-5 and TRBJ1-2; D ambiguous. The CDR3 has 15 amino acids. V lost 0 bases and J lost 7, with 15 bases in between. The V gene's germline CDR1 is MNHEY and CDR2 SVGAGI. The chain's CDR3 is CASSYSATGTTGYTF. The CDR3 nucleotides read TGTGCCAGCAGTTACTCGGCCACCGGAACTACTGGCTACACCTTC.

This chain connects TRBV7-2 to TRBJ2-7; D is unresolved. V gave up 1 base and J gave up 3 bases, with 13 bases separating them. The length of the CDR3 is 15 residues. Per germline, CDR1 SGHTA and CDR2 FQGNSA. DNA of the CDR3: TGTGCCAGCAGCTTAGAAGGGCAGCTAGACTACGAGCAGTACGTC. Translated, it gives CASSLEGQLDYEQYV.

This chain connects TRBV10-3 to TRBJ2-5; TRBD2 might be the D (7 bases). The CDR3 is made up of 14 amino acids. With 7 bases removed from V and 1 base from J, the gap between germline ends came to 13 bases. Germline V gives CDR1 ENHRY, CDR2 SYGVKD. The CDR3: CAITGGGAQETQYF. DNA for the CDR3: TGTGCCATCACCGGAGGGGGGGCCCAAGAGACCCAGTACTTC.

This clonotype was found a few times. The V and J genes are TRBV7-9 and TRBJ1-2; 9 nucleotides agree with TRBD1. V was pared by 5 bases and J by 5 bases, with 6 bases of the junction left unmatched. Germline assignment: CDR1 SEHNR and CDR2 FQNEAQ (reference sequence). The CDR3 covers 14 residues. CDR3 nucleotide sequence: TGTGCCAGCAGCAACAGGGGGCGCGATTATGGCTACACCTTC. It translates to CASSNRGRDYGYTF.

This clonotype was seen only a few times. This chain uses TRBV6-1 with TRBJ1-6; D ambiguous. The CDR3 is made up of 12 amino acids. Germline V CDR1 and CDR2: MNHNS, SASEGT. V lost 7 bases and J 9 bases, leaving 10 bases between the germline ends. CDR3 sequence: CASNPPGSPLHF. The CDR3 DNA reads as TGTGCCAGCAACCCTCCGGGTTCACCCCTCCACTTT.

The chain uses TRBV4-1 and TRBJ1-2; no reliable D call. V gave up 0 bases and J gave up 8 bases, with 10 bases separating them. CDR1 MGHRA and CDR2 YSYEKL come from the germline V gene. CDR3 length equals 13 residues. For the CDR3, the DNA is TGCGCCAGCAGCCAAGATCCCTTAGGAGGCTACACCTTC. Translation gives CASSQDPLGGYTF.

CDR3: CASSLGQDSEQYV. CDR3 bases: TGCGCCAGCAGCTTGGGACAGGACTCCGAGCAGTACGTC. J is TRBJ2-7 and V is TRBV5-1, with D perhaps TRBD1 (6 bases). V was clipped by 0 bases and J by 6 bases, with 10 bases between them. The CDR3 runs 13 residues. The V gene's germline CDR1 is SGHRS and CDR2 YFSETQ.

This clonotype was found many times. The rearrangement uses TRBV20-1 and TRBJ2-3, with 8 bases matching TRBD1. V trimming: 6 bases; J trimming: 4 bases; junction bases outside the gene matches: 9. CDR3 length equals 14 residues. Germline CDR1 DFQATT, CDR2 SNEGSKA (reference sequence). DNA of the CDR3: TGCAGTGCCCGGCCAGGGGGCCGGGCAGATACGCAGTATTTT. Translated, it gives CSARPGGRADTQYF.

The V gene is TRBV29-1, the J gene TRBJ2-1; 7 bases align to TRBD2. CDR3 size: 13 residues. In germline, CDR1 is SQVTM, CDR2 ANQGSEA. The V segment lost 4 bases and the J segment 9 bases; nucleotides outside the gene matches: 9. The CDR3 DNA reads as TGCAGCGTTGTTCGGGGGGAGAGGGTTGAGCAGTTCTTC. Translating gives CSVVRGERVEQFF.